The T cell receptor (beta chain) under discussion was sequenced for a study of cytomegalovirus exposure and HLA in healthy donors. Primers included in the PCR were 60 Vbeta and 13 Jbeta primers. Profiling relied on immunoSEQ multiplex PCR, and the TCRdb table lists in-frame clones only, not all of them. The sample includes roughly 50,000 clones. CDR1 is SGHDT and CDR2 is YYEEEE in the germline V gene. V lost 4 bases and J 0 bases, leaving 16 bases between the germline ends. CDR3 length equals 17 residues. The V call is TRBV5-6, the J call TRBJ2-2; possible D gene TRBD1, 5 bases. The origin of this receptor is a middle-aged woman in good health and CMV-seronegative. Sequencing input: PBMCs. As DNA, the CDR3 is TGTGCCAGCAGCCCTGGACACCGATTATCGAACACCGGGGAGCTGTTTTTT. Its translation is CASSPGHRLSNTGELFF. The full variable domain, rest sourced from reference TRBV5-6 and TRBJ2-2, is DAGVTQSPTHLIKTRGQQVTLRCSPKSGHDTVSWYQQALGQGPQFIFQYYEEEERQRGNFPDRFSGHQFPNYSSELNVNALLLGDSALYLCASSPGHRLSNTGELFFGEGSRLTVL.